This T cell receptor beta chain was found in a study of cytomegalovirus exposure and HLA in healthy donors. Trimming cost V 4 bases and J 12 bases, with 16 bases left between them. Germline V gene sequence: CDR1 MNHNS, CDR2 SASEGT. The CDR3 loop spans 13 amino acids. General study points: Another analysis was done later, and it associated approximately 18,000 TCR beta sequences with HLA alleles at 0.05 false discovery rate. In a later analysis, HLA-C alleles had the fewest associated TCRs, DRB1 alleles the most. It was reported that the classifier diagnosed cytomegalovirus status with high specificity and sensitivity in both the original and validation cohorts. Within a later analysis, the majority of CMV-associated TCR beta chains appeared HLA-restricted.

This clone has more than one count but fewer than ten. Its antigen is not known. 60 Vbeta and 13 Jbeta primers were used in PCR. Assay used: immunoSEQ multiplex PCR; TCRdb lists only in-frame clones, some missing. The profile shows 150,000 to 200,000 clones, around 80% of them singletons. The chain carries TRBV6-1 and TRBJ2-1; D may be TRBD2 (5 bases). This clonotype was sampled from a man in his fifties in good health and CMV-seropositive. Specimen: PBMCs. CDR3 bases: TGTGCCAGCAGTGGAACGGGGTATGACTTGCAGTTCTTC. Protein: CASSGTGYDLQFF.